This record concerns one T cell receptor (beta chain) sequence. Its target is not known. The length of the CDR3 is 14 residues. Germline lookup yields CDR1 SGHNT and CDR2 YENEEA. The ends lost 5 bases at V and 2 bases at J; junction bases unmatched: 5. This record belongs to a study of Ad26.COV2.S vaccination and SARS-CoV-2 variants. Study context: Ad26.COV2.S, an intramuscular injection, was given once or twice 56 days apart.

Regarding treatment: roughly 18 received Ad26.COV2.S at low or high dose, single or two shots; a few received placebo; per-sample allocation not given. Sampling was performed 63 days after the first vaccine or placebo injection. SARS-CoV-2 spike from the Wuhan strain was encoded by the vaccine, an Ad26 vector. The table came from immunoSEQ multiplex PCR; TCRdb's copy has only in-frame clones and leaves some out. The table includes over 400,000 clones, around 93% detected once. Study-wide points: In vaccinated individuals, spike-specific CD8+ and CD4+ T cell responses reportedly displayed substantial breadth. For non-spike TCRs, breadth in vaccine recipients resembled that in placebo recipients.

The sample consisted of peripheral blood, taken in a trial of Ad26.COV2.S vaccine versus placebo. The chain combines TRBV11-3 with TRBJ2-7, with 8 bases aligning to TRBD1. This clonotype originated in a person between 18 and 65 years old who received the Ad26.COV2.S COVID-19 vaccine or a placebo. CDR3 sequence (DNA): TGTGCCAGCAGCATCGGGACAGGAGCCTACGAGCAGTACTTC. Protein product: CASSIGTGAYEQYF.